This T cell receptor (beta chain) was documented in a study of sequential checkpoint blockade in melanoma. Treatment of the sample: randomized to nivolumab then ipilimumab (arm A) or the reverse (arm B). No patient had prior DNA-damaging chemotherapy. PBMC sorting kept live CD3+CD8+ cells without CD19 or CD56. The assay was immunoSEQ multiplex PCR, and TCRdb's table has in-frame clones only and misses some. The sample includes some 16,000 clones, 85% to 95% seen only once; the top ten take about a quarter. This CDR3 is built from 14 residues. Sequencing was performed on CD8+ T cells sorted from blood (inferred from file names), taken from a patient given nivolumab and ipilimumab in sequence. This rearrangement joins TRBV21-1 to TRBJ2-7; the DNA was not used to check the table's D call, TRBD1. TRBV21-1 is deemed a pseudogene. The sequence was collected from a human donor with melanoma. CDR3 region: CASSKGWTGYEQYF. CDR3 DNA sequence: TGTGCCAGCAGCAAAGGGTGGACAGGCTACGAGCAGTACTTC.